One sample yielded the 13 T cell receptor beta chains listed below, sequenced in a study of neoadjuvant nivolumab and ipilimumab in lung cancer. Sequencing was performed with immunoSEQ multiplex PCR; in TCRdb, only in-frame clones are kept and a portion is missing. Of 20,000 to 25,000 clones in the sample, under 90% are singletons; the top ten hold about 21%. The source material was peripheral blood, sampled before neoadjuvant nivolumab, alone or with ipilimumab. The receptors were sampled from an adult with non-small cell lung cancer.

Only a few counts were recorded for this clone. J is TRBJ1-2 and V is TRBV29-1; the match to TRBD1 covers 8 bases. Germline-derived CDR1 and CDR2 are SQVTM and ANQGSEA. The CDR3 length is 13 residues. V shed 6 bases, J shed 5 bases, and the junction held 8 bases outside the gene matches. This CDR3 reads CSVQPGQEYGYTF. The CDR3 bases are TGCAGCGTGCAGCCGGGACAGGAGTATGGCTACACCTTC.

This clone was seen a handful of times. The rearrangement joins TRBV7-6 to TRBJ2-5; the D gene is possibly TRBD2 (5 bases). Trimming removed 3 bases from V and 5 bases from J, with 10 bases in between. The CDR3 loop spans 13 amino acids. CDR1 SGHVS and CDR2 FNYEAQ come from the germline V gene. The CDR3 region has the DNA TGTGCCAGCAGCTTTTCTTGGACTGAGACCCAGTACTTC. Amino acid sequence: CASSFSWTETQYF.

V is TRBV5-5 and J is TRBJ1-3; D is perhaps TRBD1 (5 bases). CDR1 is SGHKS, CDR2 YYEKEE, per germline (reference sequence). The CDR3 loop spans 17 amino acids. V was clipped by 0 bases and J by 1 base, with 14 bases between them. DNA of the CDR3: TGTGCCAGCAGCTTGGTAGCAGGGCTCTCGTCTGGAAACACCATATATTTT. The encoded protein is CASSLVAGLSSGNTIYF.

This sequence joins TRBV6-5 and TRBJ1-1; D is perhaps TRBD1 (5 bases). This CDR3 is built from 15 residues. Germline values: CDR1 MNHEY, CDR2 SVGAGI. Trimming removed 6 bases from V and 3 bases from J, with 17 bases in between. As DNA, the CDR3 is TGTGCCAGCAGAAGACCAGGGAGCGGACACACTGAAGCTTTCTTT. The encoded protein is CASRRPGSGHTEAFF.

The gene calls are TRBV27 and TRBJ2-5; D is perhaps TRBD2 (6 bases). The germline V gene encodes CDR1 MNHEY and CDR2 SMNVEV (reference sequence). The length of the CDR3 is 15 residues. The germline V and J ends were trimmed by 8 bases and 2 bases, with 18 bases remaining between them. CDR3 loop: CASPSRGTVQETQYF. The CDR3 DNA is TGTGCCAGCCCTTCCCGGGGGACGGTACAAGAGACCCAGTACTTC.

V is TRBV11-2 and J is TRBJ2-1; possibly TRBD1 or TRBD2 for D (5 bases each). The CDR3 is 14 amino acids. Trimming took off 1 base at V and 11 bases at J, with 15 bases between the two ends. CDR1 and CDR2 (germline): SGHAT, FQNNGV. The CDR3 region is CASSLVETAVQQFF. The CDR3, as DNA: TGTGCCAGCAGCTTAGTTGAGACAGCGGTTCAGCAGTTCTTC.

This clone qualifies as medium-sized. This chain links TRBV25-1 with TRBJ2-5; possibly TRBD2 for D (7 bases). Germline lookup yields CDR1 MGHDK and CDR2 SYGVNS. This CDR3 spans 13 amino acids. Trimming took 8 bases from V and 5 from J, leaving 15 bases between them. The CDR3 nucleotides read TGTGCCAGCGCCCGCAGGGGAGGGGAGACCCAGTACTTC. Translating it yields CASARRGGETQYF.

This chain links TRBV7-2 with TRBJ2-1; 8 bases are shared with TRBD2. CDR3 length: 15 amino acids. Germline V gene sequence: CDR1 SGHTA, CDR2 FQGNSA. The V gene end was trimmed by 10 bases and the J gene end by 1 base; junction bases not matched to a gene: 9. CDR3 sequence: CATTRGGLSYNEQFF. CDR3 DNA: TGTGCCACCACCCGGGGGGGGCTATCCTACAATGAGCAGTTCTTC.

This clone was seen a handful of times. The J gene is TRBJ2-7, the V gene TRBV18; D gene uncertain. The V end was cut by 3 bases, the J end by 7 bases, with 13 bases between. CDR3 length: 13 amino acids. Germline CDR1 KGHSH, CDR2 LQKENI. This CDR3 is CASSPEPRSEQYF. The CDR3 DNA is TGTGCCAGCTCACCTGAACCCAGGAGTGAGCAGTACTTC. The variable domain in full, completed from reference TRBV18 and TRBJ2-7, reads NAGVMQNPRHLVRRRGQEARLRCSPMKGHSHVYWYRQLPEEGLKFMVYLQKENIIDESGMPKERFSAEFPKEGPSILRIQQVVRGDSAAYFCASSPEPRSEQYFGPGTRLTVT.

The rearrangement uses TRBV14 and TRBJ2-1; the D is unclear. Trimming removed 1 base at V and 10 bases at J, with 5 bases between. From germline, CDR1 is SGHDN and CDR2 FVKESK. This CDR3 has 11 residues. CDR3 bases: TGTGCCAGCAGCCAAGTATACGAGCAGTTCTTC. Translated: CASSQVYEQFF.

This clone was detected once. This chain uses TRBV9 with TRBJ2-7; no definite D call. The CDR3 length is 13 residues. Germline V gene sequence: CDR1 SGDLS, CDR2 YYNGEE. V dropped 0 bases and J dropped 5 bases, with 9 bases sitting between them. CDR3 coding DNA: TGTGCCAGCAGCGTAGGGCCGGCGGACGAGCAGTACTTC. It yields the protein CASSVGPADEQYF.

This clone was picked up one time. Here the CDR3 DNA reads TGCGCCAGCAGCGCGGGGACTAGCGGTAACTACAATGAGCAGTTCTTC. Its protein is CASSAGTSGNYNEQFF. The rearrangement joins TRBV5-1 to TRBJ2-1, with TRBD2 matching over 11 bases. The CDR3 contains 16 residues. V shed 4 bases and J 3 bases; nucleotides not matched to a gene: 6. Germline assignment: CDR1 SGHRS and CDR2 YFSETQ.

The chain employs TRBV4-3 and TRBJ2-5; 7 bases match TRBD2. This CDR3 is 14 amino acids long. V gave up 0 bases and J gave up 7 bases; unmatched junction bases: 5. Germline V lookup: CDR1 LGHNA, CDR2 YSLEER. The CDR3 DNA follows: TGCGCCAGCAGCCAAGATTCAGGGAGGGGGACCCAGTACTTC. It specifies CASSQDSGRGTQYF.